The clone carrying this TCR beta chain was recorded at least ten times. Its cognate antigen is unknown. This specimen comes from a study of metastatic and nonmetastatic thyroid tumors. On the study more broadly: Repertoire comparisons spanned blood and tumor or nodule tissue from malignant and benign thyroid patients. General study findings and limits: Relative to benign nodules, malignant thyroid tumors were reportedly characterized by significantly elevated TCR beta diversity in blood and tumor.

After removal of 5 bases from V and 4 bases from J, the junction contained 11 bases not matched to a gene. This CDR3 is 16 amino acids long. Germline CDR1 is MGHRA and CDR2 is YSYEKL. All patients reached thyroid surgery having received no treatment beforehand. TCRdb re-clonotyped the PCR reads through MiXCR. The table has approximately 30,000 clones, around 17% seen once; the top ten hold approximately 6.1%. The TCR sequence derives from a male donor with papillary thyroid cancer or a benign thyroid nodule (not recorded which). Some clones in this sample may be carry-over from other donors' samples. V usage is TRBV4-1 and J usage is TRBJ2-1; 7 bases fit TRBD2. The specimen sequenced was blood. CDR3 sequence: CASSRAAGEGYNEQFF. The CDR3 region has the DNA TGCGCCAGCAGCAGAGCGGCGGGAGAGGGATACAATGAGCAGTTCTTC.